This is a list of T cell receptor beta chains from one sample in a study of T cell repertoires in cytomegalovirus infection. No antigens are known for them. TCRdb redid the calling of the reads with MiXCR, one entry per CDR3 protein. The data hold about 920,000 distinct CDR3 sequences, with roughly 31% observed a single time. The sequenced sample was cultured CD8+ T cells from PBMCs, obtained from culture after CMV antigen stimulation. Source of these receptors: a human donor in good health (CMV status not recorded). Some clones in this sample may be carry-over from other donors' samples. Both conserved end residues are part of each CDR3. The order of the fields is D gene, V gene, J gene, clone size, CDR3 DNA, CDR3 protein. D genes are given only for firm matches. A row's size may be missing; if present it is once, few, many or a size class.

D: TRBD1
V: TRBV6-6
J: TRBJ1-2
size: few
DNA: TGTGCCCTTAGGGAGGGGACAGATCCCTATGGCTACACCTTC
CDR3: CALREGTDPYGYTF

D: TRBD1
V: TRBV25-1
J: TRBJ1-2
size: -
DNA: TGTGCCAGCCGTGGCTGGACAGGGTGGGCTGGCTACACCTTC
CDR3: CASRGWTGWAGYTF

D: TRBD1
V: TRBV18
J: TRBJ2-3
size: few
DNA: TGTGCCAGCTCACCACAATCGGGACAGGACTCCTGGGATACGCAGTATTTT
CDR3: CASSPQSGQDSWDTQYF

D: -
V: TRBV12-5
J: TRBJ2-3
size: few
DNA: TGTGCTAGTGGTATGGCCGGGACCCCCAGCACAGATACGCAGTATTTT
CDR3: CASGMAGTPSTDTQYF

D: TRBD1
V: TRBV7-9
J: TRBJ1-3
size: -
DNA: TGTGCCAGCAGCTACAGGGGAACTGGAAACACCATATATTTT
CDR3: CASSYRGTGNTIYF

D: -
V: TRBV7-6
J: TRBJ2-7
size: -
DNA: TGTGCCAGCAGCTCAACAGGGTCCAACGAGCAGTACTTC
CDR3: CASSSTGSNEQYF

D: TRBD1
V: TRBV7-9
J: TRBJ2-7
size: -
DNA: TGTGCCAGCAGCTTAGCGCCTACAGGGGTCGCCTACGAGCAGTACTTC
CDR3: CASSLAPTGVAYEQYF

D: -
V: TRBV24-1
J: TRBJ2-5
size: few
DNA: TGTGCCACCAGTGTCACGGGCTTCGCGACCCAAGAGACCCAGTACTTC
CDR3: CATSVTGFATQETQYF

D: -
V: TRBV7-9
J: TRBJ1-1
size: -
DNA: TGTGCCAGCAGCTCCGGACCCGGGGACACTGAAGCTTTCTTT
CDR3: CASSSGPGDTEAFF

D: TRBD1
V: TRBV19
J: TRBJ1-1
size: -
DNA: TGTGCCAGCGGACAGGGGACTGAAGCTTTCTTT
CDR3: CASGQGTEAFF

D: -
V: TRBV12-3/TRBV12-4
J: TRBJ2-7
size: few
DNA: TGTGCCAGCAGTCCCCACCTACAGGTATCGGACGAGCAGTACTTC
CDR3: CASSPHLQVSDEQYF

D: TRBD1
V: TRBV12-3/TRBV12-4
J: TRBJ2-2
size: -
DNA: TGTGCCAGCAGGAACCCTCGGGACAGGGAGAAAGTGGCCGGGGAGCTGTTTTTT
CDR3: CASRNPRDREKVAGELFF

D: -
V: TRBV27
J: TRBJ1-4
size: -
DNA: TGTGCCAGCAGTGATTTGGCAGGGGTTGAAAAACTGTTTTTT
CDR3: CASSDLAGVEKLFF

D: -
V: TRBV7-6
J: TRBJ1-5
size: many
DNA: TGTGCCAGCAGCCCCTATAGCAATCAGCCCCAGCATTTT
CDR3: CASSPYSNQPQHF

D: -
V: TRBV4-3
J: TRBJ1-6
size: few
DNA: TGCGCCAGCAGCCATGGTCTCAGGGGATTTTCACCCCTCCACTTT
CDR3: CASSHGLRGFSPLHF

D: TRBD2
V: TRBV7-9
J: TRBJ2-3
size: -
DNA: TGTGCCAGCGGCTTTCCTAGCGGGGGGGCCTATGGCACAGATACGCAGTATTTT
CDR3: CASGFPSGGAYGTDTQYF

D: TRBD2
V: TRBV7-2
J: TRBJ2-3
size: many
DNA: TGTGCCAGCAGCTTGTTTCATGCGGGGGGAGGAACAGATACGCAGTATTTT
CDR3: CASSLFHAGGGTDTQYF

D: -
V: TRBV7-9
J: TRBJ1-1
size: few
DNA: TGTGCCAGCAGACTAGGTGGGGTTCCTGAAGCTTTCTTT
CDR3: CASRLGGVPEAFF

D: -
V: TRBV28
J: TRBJ2-5
size: few
DNA: TGTGCCAGCAGTCCGGGACTTTGGGGAGAGACCCAGTACTTC
CDR3: CASSPGLWGETQYF

D: -
V: TRBV6-1
J: TRBJ2-1
size: -
DNA: TGTGCCAGCAGTGAGCGAGGAGATACAGGGGACTCCGACTCCTACAATGAGCAGTTCTTC
CDR3: CASSERGDTGDSDSYNEQFF

D: TRBD1
V: TRBV6-2/TRBV6-3
J: TRBJ2-5
size: few
DNA: TGTGCCAGCAGCCAGACAGGGGGCCAAGAGACCCAGTACTTC
CDR3: CASSQTGGQETQYF

D: -
V: TRBV28
J: TRBJ1-6
size: -
DNA: TGTGCCAGCAAGAGGGACCTCTCCTATAATTCACCCCTCCACTTT
CDR3: CASKRDLSYNSPLHF

D: -
V: TRBV24-1
J: TRBJ2-1
size: few
DNA: TGTGCCACCAGTGATTCCCCAGGGGGGGACTACAATGAGCAGTTCTTC
CDR3: CATSDSPGGDYNEQFF

D: -
V: TRBV6-5
J: TRBJ2-7
size: few
DNA: TGTGCCAGCAGTTACTCATCGGGTACTGGCTACGAGCAGTACTTC
CDR3: CASSYSSGTGYEQYF

D: TRBD1
V: TRBV27
J: TRBJ1-2
size: -
DNA: TGTGCCAGCAGTGACAGGGGGTCATCTGGCTACACCTTC
CDR3: CASSDRGSSGYTF

D: TRBD1
V: TRBV14
J: TRBJ2-1
size: -
DNA: TGTGCCAGCAGGTCCGGGACAGGGTTTAACAATGAGCAGTTCTTC
CDR3: CASRSGTGFNNEQFF

D: TRBD2
V: TRBV27
J: TRBJ2-3
size: few
DNA: TGTGCCAGCACCAACCTCAAGCGGGGGGGCACCGATACGCAGTATTTT
CDR3: CASTNLKRGGTDTQYF

D: TRBD1
V: TRBV7-2
J: TRBJ1-2
size: -
DNA: TGTGCCAGCACCGTACCAGGGGGGATTTGGGGCTATGGCTACACCTTC
CDR3: CASTVPGGIWGYGYTF

D: -
V: TRBV6-5
J: TRBJ2-5
size: few
DNA: TGTGCCAGCAGTTCCGACACGTACCAAGAGACCCAGTACTTC
CDR3: CASSSDTYQETQYF

D: -
V: TRBV6-1
J: TRBJ1-1
size: few
DNA: TGTGCCAGCAGCATGGGGCCGGGTACTGAAGCTTTCTTT
CDR3: CASSMGPGTEAFF

D: -
V: TRBV2
J: TRBJ2-6
size: -
DNA: TGTGCCAGCAATATGCGGTCAGACGTCTCTGGGGCCAACGTCCTGACTTTC
CDR3: CASNMRSDVSGANVLTF

D: -
V: TRBV7-9
J: TRBJ2-3
size: -
DNA: TGTGCCAGCAGCTTATCGCCATATCGGCAGCTCACAGATACGCAGTATTTT
CDR3: CASSLSPYRQLTDTQYF

D: -
V: TRBV28
J: TRBJ2-3
size: few
DNA: TGTGCCAGCAGCCCCGTCAAGACGCGCACAGATACGCAGTATTTT
CDR3: CASSPVKTRTDTQYF

D: TRBD1
V: TRBV5-1
J: TRBJ1-2
size: -
DNA: TGCGCCAGCAGCCTAAAATGGACAGGAGGCTACACCTTC
CDR3: CASSLKWTGGYTF

D: -
V: TRBV9
J: TRBJ1-2
size: -
DNA: TGTGCCAGCAGCGTAGCCTCAGACACCTATGGCTACACCTTC
CDR3: CASSVASDTYGYTF

D: -
V: TRBV27
J: TRBJ1-1
size: -
DNA: TGTGCCAGCAGTTTATCGAGACAGATTGAAGCTTTCTTT
CDR3: CASSLSRQIEAFF

D: -
V: TRBV27
J: TRBJ2-1
size: once
DNA: TGTGCCAGCATAACGGGTCTGGGTGAGCAGTTCTTC
CDR3: CASITGLGEQFF

D: TRBD2
V: TRBV12-3/TRBV12-4
J: TRBJ2-3
size: many
DNA: TGTGCCAGCAGGCCTAGCGGGGGCCAAAGCACAGATACGCAGTATTTT
CDR3: CASRPSGGQSTDTQYF

D: TRBD1
V: TRBV9
J: TRBJ2-4
size: -
DNA: TGTGCCAGCAGTCCGTCTCCGGGACAGGCAACCCCCATTCAGTACTTC
CDR3: CASSPSPGQATPIQYF

D: -
V: TRBV6-5
J: TRBJ2-1
size: few
DNA: TGTGCCAGCAGTTACGGAGCTCCACAGGTGTATGAGCAGTTCTTC
CDR3: CASSYGAPQVYEQFF

D: -
V: TRBV20-1
J: TRBJ2-1
size: -
DNA: TGCAGTGTAGCCCCGCGGGGCAACAATGAGCAGTTCTTC
CDR3: CSVAPRGNNEQFF

D: -
V: TRBV2
J: TRBJ2-5
size: -
DNA: TGTGCCAGCTTATCGGACAGCAATCAAGAGACCCAGTACTTC
CDR3: CASLSDSNQETQYF

D: -
V: TRBV7-9
J: TRBJ2-1
size: many
DNA: TGTGCCAGCAGCGACGATTACAATGAGCAGTTCTTC
CDR3: CASSDDYNEQFF

D: TRBD1
V: TRBV5-1
J: TRBJ2-7
size: -
DNA: TGCGCCAGCAGCTCACCGGGACAGGGGCTCTACGAGCAGTACTTC
CDR3: CASSSPGQGLYEQYF

D: -
V: TRBV6-1
J: TRBJ1-1
size: -
DNA: TGTGCCAGCAGTGAAGAGCCCGGGGGCACTGAAGCTTTCTTT
CDR3: CASSEEPGGTEAFF

D: -
V: TRBV7-6
J: TRBJ2-5
size: -
DNA: TGTGCCAACAGCTTAGCGTGGGGAGAAAGGGTGACCCAGTACTTC
CDR3: CANSLAWGERVTQYF

D: TRBD2
V: TRBV19
J: TRBJ2-1
size: -
DNA: TGTGCCAGTAGTTTGGGACTAGCGGGGGCCCCCTCCTACAATGAGCAGTTCTTC
CDR3: CASSLGLAGAPSYNEQFF

D: TRBD1
V: TRBV19
J: TRBJ2-5
size: few
DNA: TGTGCCAGTAGTTCGACTGACAGGGGGTACCAAGAGACCCAGTACTTC
CDR3: CASSSTDRGYQETQYF

D: -
V: TRBV28
J: TRBJ1-2
size: -
DNA: TGTGCCAGCAGTTTGCGGACGGCGCCGGAAATCTATGGCTACACCTTC
CDR3: CASSLRTAPEIYGYTF

D: -
V: TRBV10-1
J: TRBJ2-5
size: once
DNA: TGCGCCAGCAGTCCCTTGGACGTACGCCAAGAGACCCAGTACTTC
CDR3: CASSPLDVRQETQYF

D: TRBD1
V: TRBV20-1
J: TRBJ2-1
size: -
DNA: TGCAGTGCTAGAGGGCGGGACGGGACAGGCGGCAATGAGCAGTTCTTC
CDR3: CSARGRDGTGGNEQFF